The 30 T cell receptor beta chains reported below all come from one sample, sequenced in a study of cytomegalovirus exposure and HLA in healthy donors (dated by TCRdb to about 2017). Receptor amplification or capture employed the immunoSEQ multiplex PCR assay. A mixture of 60 forward primers for TCR Vbeta segments and 13 reverse primers for TCR Jbeta segments was used in the multiplex PCR. The table was pulled from immuneACCESS by TCRdb, which kept in-frame rearrangements only. Such tables lose some clones; where checked, under half of the loss comes from unresolved V genes, and the rest has no known cause. The sample records 150,000 to 200,000 clones, about 64% of which are singletons. Of the sample, roughly 1.5% falls within the top ten clones. Input material: PBMCs. These TCRs come from a man in his forties or fifties in good health and CMV-seronegative.

This clone has a handful of counts. This chain joins TRBV25-1 and TRBJ2-1; a weak D match, TRBD1 (6 bases). V lost 2 bases, J lost 6 bases, and 11 bases lay in between. The germline gives CDR1 MGHDK, CDR2 SYGVNS. There are 14 residues in the CDR3. The CDR3 DNA sequence: TGTGCCAGCAGTGAACCGGACAGCCGCAATGAGCAGTTCTTC. As protein: CASSEPDSRNEQFF. Supplemented by reference TRBV25-1 and TRBJ2-1, the full variable domain reads EADIYQTPRYLVIGTGKKITLECSQTMGHDKMYWYQQDPGMELHLIHYSYGVNSTEKGDLSSESTVSRIRTEHFPLTLESARPSHTSQYLCASSEPDSRNEQFFGPGTRLTVL.

The rearrangement uses TRBV2 and TRBJ2-7; the match to TRBD1 covers 9 bases. The CDR3 is 14 amino acids. Trimming took 9 bases from V and 4 from J; bases not matched to a gene: 10. Germline assignment: CDR1 SNHLY and CDR2 FYNNEI. Here the CDR3 reads CASGGGTGIYEQYF. The CDR3 DNA follows: TGTGCCAGTGGTGGGGGGACAGGGATATACGAGCAGTACTTC. The full variable domain, with the rest looked up from reference TRBV2 and TRBJ2-7, is EPEVTQTPSHQVTQMGQEVILRCVPISNHLYFYWYRQILGQKVEFLVSFYNNEISEKSEIFDDQFSVERPDGSNFTLKIRSTKLEDSAMYFCASGGGTGIYEQYFGPGTRLTVT.

This clone has only a few counts. The chain links TRBV6-1 to TRBJ1-2; possibly TRBD1 for D (5 bases). V lost 8 bases to trimming and J lost 2 bases, with 12 bases between them. CDR1 and CDR2 (germline): MNHNS, SASEGT. This CDR3 contains 13 residues. This CDR3 is CASSTGWNYGYTF. The CDR3, as DNA: TGTGCCAGCTCCACAGGCTGGAACTATGGCTACACCTTC.

The chain combines TRBV15 with TRBJ1-1, with a weak D call TRBD1 (6 bases). In germline, CDR1 is LNHNV, CDR2 YYDKDF (reference sequence). Trimming removed 0 bases at V and 1 base at J, with 12 bases between. The length of the CDR3 is 16 residues. The CDR3 coding sequence is TGTGCCACCAGCAGAGATCGGGGGGCATGGAACACTGAAGCTTTCTTT. It yields the protein CATSRDRGAWNTEAFF.

This clone has a handful of counts. The gene calls are TRBV29-1 and TRBJ2-1; possibly TRBD2 for D (5 bases). This CDR3 contains 10 residues. Per the germline V gene, CDR1 is SQVTM and CDR2 is ANQGSEA. V lost 7 bases, J lost 7 bases, and 8 bases lay in between. CDR3 DNA: TGCAGCGCCCGGAGGAATGAGCAGTTCTTC. Translation gives CSARRNEQFF.

V usage is TRBV7-2 and J usage is TRBJ2-1; no reliable D call. Germline values: CDR1 SGHTA, CDR2 FQGNSA. The CDR3 is 13 residues long. Trimming removed 4 bases from V and 2 bases from J, with 6 bases in between. The CDR3 coding sequence is TGTGCCAGCAGCTCCGTCGCCTACAATGAGCAGTTCTTC. Translating gives CASSSVAYNEQFF.

V gene TRBV12-5 combines with J gene TRBJ1-2; 8 bases agree with TRBD1. V lost 6 bases and J lost 2; bases outside the gene matches: 5. This CDR3 spans 14 amino acids. Germline lookup yields CDR1 LGHNT and CDR2 FRNRAP. The CDR3, as DNA: TGTGCTAGTGGGCTGACAGGGGCAAACTATGGCTACACCTTC. Its translation is CASGLTGANYGYTF.

V and J are TRBV5-5 and TRBJ2-3, with 9 bases aligning to TRBD2. CDR3 size: 18 residues. With 0 bases clipped from V and 5 bases from J, the junction kept 13 bases outside the gene matches. From germline, CDR1 is SGHKS and CDR2 YYEKEE (reference sequence). In nucleotides, the CDR3 is TGTGCCAGCAGCTTGGAGGGTCCAGCGGGGGGCCAGGGAGATACGCAGTATTTT. It translates to CASSLEGPAGGQGDTQYF.

The chain links TRBV11-2 to TRBJ1-1; D is unresolved. The CDR3 totals 15 residues. The ends were cut back, 1 base at V and 1 base at J, with 10 bases in the middle. CDR1 and CDR2 (germline): SGHAT, FQNNGV. The CDR3 nucleotides read TGTGCCAGCAGCTTAGGGAGTCCCCGGAACACTGAAGCTTTCTTT. This sequence encodes CASSLGSPRNTEAFF.

V gene TRBV9 combines with J gene TRBJ2-2; D is perhaps TRBD1 (5 bases). CDR1 and CDR2 from the germline V gene are SGDLS and YYNGEE. Trimming shortened V by 2 bases and J by 5 bases, and 13 bases separated the two germline ends. The CDR3 contains 15 residues. CDR3 protein: CASSVGYRQTGELFF. The CDR3 DNA reads TGTGCCAGCAGCGTGGGGTACAGACAGACCGGGGAGCTGTTTTTT.

This clone appeared a few times. The chain joins TRBV10-1 to TRBJ2-1; 10 nucleotides match TRBD2. V was clipped by 0 bases and J by 3 bases; unmatched bases: 2. This CDR3 has 16 residues. Germline V gene sequence: CDR1 WNHNN, CDR2 SYGVQD (reference sequence). CDR3 coding DNA: TGCGCCAGCAGTGAGTCAGGACTAGCGGTCTACAATGAGCAGTTCTTC. Translation gives CASSESGLAVYNEQFF.

The rearrangement joins TRBV29-1 to TRBJ2-2; a possible D gene is TRBD1 (6 bases). Germline V CDR1 and CDR2: SQVTM, ANQGSEA. The CDR3 runs 15 residues. Trimming cost V 4 bases and J 0 bases, with 12 bases left between them. CDR3 in DNA: TGCAGCGTTGGGACAGACAGGTCGAACACCGGGGAGCTGTTTTTT. Translating gives CSVGTDRSNTGELFF.

This clone was picked up a small number of times. CDR3 residues: CASSRDYKGNQPQHF. The CDR3 bases are TGTGCCAGTAGTCGGGACTACAAGGGCAATCAGCCCCAGCATTTT. The genes are TRBV19 and TRBJ1-5; D is possibly TRBD1 (5 bases). The CDR3 extends over 15 amino acids. The germline V and J ends were trimmed by 5 bases and 2 bases, with 13 bases remaining between them. CDR1 and CDR2 (germline): LNHDA, SQIVND (reference sequence).

This rearrangement joins TRBV9 to TRBJ1-5; TRBD1 aligns across 8 bases. The V and J ends lost 0 bases and 0 bases, in that order; junction bases with no gene match: 8. The CDR3 consists of 18 residues. Per the germline V gene, CDR1 is SGDLS and CDR2 is YYNGEE. For the CDR3, the DNA is TGTGCCAGCAGCGTAGGCCCCGGGACAGGACTTAGCAATCAGCCCCAGCATTTT. As protein: CASSVGPGTGLSNQPQHF.

This clone has more than one count but fewer than ten. The rearrangement joins TRBV9 to TRBJ2-3, with TRBD2 identical over 9 bases. This CDR3 is built from 20 residues. Germline lookup yields CDR1 SGDLS and CDR2 YYNGEE. Germline trimming cut 0 bases from V and 5 bases from J; bases unmatched to any gene: 19. DNA of the CDR3: TGTGCCAGCAGCGTAGAAGCGTCGTGGTTAGGCGGGGGGGTTATAGATACGCAGTATTTT. It codes for CASSVEASWLGGGVIDTQYF.

V usage is TRBV5-4 and J usage is TRBJ1-2; D not certain. The CDR3 has 14 amino acids. Germline V gives CDR1 SGHNT, CDR2 YYREEE (reference sequence). Trimming pared 4 bases from V and 0 bases from J, leaving 10 bases between. CDR3 nucleotide sequence: TGTGCCAGCAGCCGGGGAGAAGCTAACTATGGCTACACCTTC. Encoded protein: CASSRGEANYGYTF.

In its sample, this clone was seen a few times. This rearrangement joins TRBV19 to TRBJ1-6, with D hard to call. The V and J ends lost 4 bases and 9 bases respectively, with 16 bases between them. CDR3 length equals 15 residues. CDR1 and CDR2 (germline): LNHDA, SQIVND (reference sequence). The CDR3 reads CASSKGRDWGSPLHF. In DNA form, the CDR3 reads TGTGCCAGTAGTAAAGGGAGGGATTGGGGTTCACCCCTCCACTTT.

V usage is TRBV27 and J usage is TRBJ2-7; D unresolved. Germline V CDR1 and CDR2: MNHEY, SMNVEV (reference sequence). V lost 0 bases and J 0 bases, leaving 3 bases between the germline ends. There are 13 residues in the CDR3. The CDR3 loop reads CASSLSVSYEQYF. The CDR3 DNA sequence: TGTGCCAGCAGTTTATCCGTCTCCTACGAGCAGTACTTC.

J is TRBJ2-3 and V is TRBV7-9; D uncertain. The CDR3 is made up of 13 amino acids. V gave up 3 bases and J gave up 2 bases, with 6 bases separating them. CDR1 and CDR2 (germline): SEHNR, FQNEAQ (reference sequence). CDR3 sequence reads: CASSLSTTDTQYF. The CDR3 DNA is TGTGCCAGCAGCTTGTCTACCACAGATACGCAGTATTTT.

This clone is a singleton in its sample. V is TRBV28 and J is TRBJ2-6; 8 nucleotides line up with TRBD1. The trim removed 7 bases at V and 0 bases at J, leaving 8 bases unmatched. Per the germline V gene, CDR1 is MDHEN and CDR2 is SYDVKM. The CDR3 has 17 amino acids. In DNA form, the CDR3 reads TGTGCCAGCACGACAGGGGCCCTGACCTCTGGGGCCAACGTCCTGACTTTC. Its translation is CASTTGALTSGANVLTF.

This clone was picked up a small number of times. The V gene is TRBV27, the J gene TRBJ2-2; TRBD1 agrees at 8 bases. This CDR3 comprises 15 residues. V shed 4 bases and J 4 bases; nucleotides not matched to a gene: 5. CDR1 is MNHEY and CDR2 is SMNVEV in the germline V gene (reference sequence). The CDR3 here is CASSSGGAGTGELFF. Written as DNA, the CDR3 is TGTGCCAGCAGTTCAGGGGGCGCGGGCACCGGGGAGCTGTTTTTT.

V usage is TRBV4-2 and J usage is TRBJ1-2, with 7 nucleotides matching TRBD1. CDR1 and CDR2 from the germline V gene are LGHNA and YNFKEQ. The trim removed 0 bases at V and 4 bases at J, leaving 2 bases unmatched. This CDR3 region has 14 residues. CDR3 DNA: TGTGCCAGCAGCCAAGATGGGGACAGCTATGGCTACACCTTC. It is translated as CASSQDGDSYGYTF.

V is TRBV27 and J is TRBJ2-3, with 12 bases identical to TRBD1. CDR1 and CDR2 (germline): MNHEY, SMNVEV (reference sequence). There are 16 residues in the CDR3. V shed 8 bases, J shed 6 bases, and the junction held 12 bases outside the gene matches. The CDR3 spells CASVGTGGPEMDTQYF. In nucleotides, the CDR3 is TGTGCCAGCGTGGGGACAGGGGGCCCTGAAATGGATACGCAGTATTTT.

The chain has TRBV5-1 and TRBJ2-3; TRBD1 matches at 7 bases. CDR3 length: 16 amino acids. The V segment lost 0 bases and the J segment 0 bases; nucleotides outside the gene matches: 4. Germline values: CDR1 SGHRS, CDR2 YFSETQ. The CDR3 DNA follows: TGCGCCAGCAGCTTGGAGACAGGGTTTAGCACAGATACGCAGTATTTT. Encoded protein: CASSLETGFSTDTQYF.

Only one count was recorded for this clone. The chain combines TRBV6-1 with TRBJ1-2, with TRBD1 matching over 7 bases. The length of the CDR3 is 15 residues. Unmatched junction bases numbered 10, after V lost 1 base and J lost 8 bases. Germline V gene sequence: CDR1 MNHNS, CDR2 SASEGT. CDR3 sequence reads: CASSEGYRGRNGYTF. The CDR3 region has the DNA TGTGCCAGCAGTGAAGGTTACAGGGGCAGGAACGGCTACACCTTC.

The V gene is TRBV6-5, the J gene TRBJ1-4; D call uncertain. The germline V and J ends were trimmed by 2 bases and 4 bases, with 5 bases remaining between them. The CDR3 is made up of 13 amino acids. Germline V gene lookup returns CDR1 MNHEY and CDR2 SVGAGI. The CDR3, as DNA: TGTGCCAGCAGTTACGTTAGTAATGAAAAACTGTTTTTT. It translates to CASSYVSNEKLFF.

This chain links TRBV7-2 with TRBJ2-5; D may be TRBD1 (6 bases). Trimming removed 4 bases at V and 5 bases at J, with 8 bases between. In germline, CDR1 is SGHTA, CDR2 FQGNSA. The CDR3 is 12 amino acids. CDR3 sequence reads: CASSSRGETQYF. CDR3 bases: TGTGCCAGCAGCTCCAGGGGTGAGACCCAGTACTTC.

The V gene is TRBV29-1, the J gene TRBJ2-7; D may be TRBD2 (5 bases). The CDR3 runs 15 residues. The V and J ends lost 1 base and 2 bases respectively, with 15 bases between them. CDR1 and CDR2 from the germline V gene are SQVTM and ANQGSEA. The CDR3 spells CSVEGASGTTYEQYF. The CDR3 bases are TGCAGCGTTGAAGGCGCGTCGGGAACAACCTACGAGCAGTACTTC.

The V call is TRBV4-3, the J call TRBJ1-2; tentative D call: TRBD1 (5 bases). V was shortened by 4 bases and J by 5 bases, with 20 bases between the two germline ends. The CDR3 runs to 16 residues. CDR1 is LGHNA and CDR2 is YSLEER in the germline V gene. The CDR3 DNA is TGCGCCAGCAGCCCCTTTAGCGGACAAGTGGGGTATGGCTACACCTTC. This codes for CASSPFSGQVGYGYTF.

As DNA, the CDR3 is TGTGCCAGTAGACGGCCGGGTAGCCGAGAGACCCAGTACTTC. Protein: CASRRPGSRETQYF. This chain joins TRBV19 and TRBJ2-5; D call uncertain. Germline V gene data show CDR1 as LNHDA and CDR2 as SQIVND (reference sequence). V lost 6 bases and J lost 4, with 15 bases in between. The CDR3 totals 14 residues.